Shown below are 9 T cell receptor beta chains from a single sample sequenced in a study of blood T cell repertoires in COVID-19. Using immunoSEQ multiplex PCR, the repertoire was profiled, and TCRdb retains in-frame clones only, with some absent. The sample shows approximately 230,000 clones, over 75% of them seen only once. Sample: PBMCs or T cells enriched from blood (not recorded which). The receptors were gathered from a man between 18 and 35 years old who had recovered from COVID-19.

V usage is TRBV29-1 and J usage is TRBJ2-1; D is uncertain. The V gene lost 4 bases and the J gene lost 6 bases, with 16 bases spanning the gap. The germline CDR1 and CDR2 sequences are SQVTM and ANQGSEA. There are 14 residues in the CDR3. The CDR3 DNA reads TGCAGCGTTGCTCTTGCGGTCCTCGGCAATGAGCAGTTCTTC. It encodes CSVALAVLGNEQFF.

The chain joins TRBV10-3 to TRBJ2-3, with D maybe TRBD2 (6 bases). The CDR3 runs 15 residues. From germline, CDR1 is ENHRY and CDR2 SYGVKD. Trimming took off 1 base at V and 1 base at J, with 9 bases between the two ends. The CDR3 DNA reads as TGTGCCATCAGTGAGTGGTCGGGGGGCACAGATACGCAGTATTTT. Its protein is CAISEWSGGTDTQYF.

As to this clone: At the DNA level, this CDR3 is encoded by other sequences in the same sample as well. DNA of the CDR3: TGCGCCAGCAGTTTAGGTAGCGGGGCTTACAATGAGCAGTTCTTC. It specifies CASSLGSGAYNEQFF. V and J are TRBV5-1 and TRBJ2-1; TRBD2 matches at 8 bases. Germline V CDR1 and CDR2: SGHRS, YFSETQ. The junction had 8 bases not matched to a gene; V was cut back by 5 bases and J by 4 bases. The CDR3 covers 15 residues.

V usage is TRBV7-9 and J usage is TRBJ1-4; 8 bases line up with TRBD1. Trimming took 5 bases from V and 4 from J; bases not matched to a gene: 3. This CDR3 spans 14 amino acids. Germline CDR1 SEHNR, CDR2 FQNEAQ (reference sequence). The CDR3 protein is CASSLGQDNEKLFF. The CDR3 DNA follows: TGTGCCAGCAGCCTGGGACAGGATAATGAAAAACTGTTTTTT. The whole variable domain, remainder taken from reference TRBV7-9 and TRBJ1-4, is DTGVSQNPRHKITKRGQNVTFRCDPISEHNRLYWYRQTLGQGPEFLTYFQNEAQLEKSRLLSDRFSAERPKGSFSTLEIQRTEQGDSAMYLCASSLGQDNEKLFFGSGTQLSVL.

The chain uses TRBV10-3 and TRBJ2-1; D may be TRBD2 (5 bases). The germline V gene encodes CDR1 ENHRY and CDR2 SYGVKD. This CDR3 has 14 amino acids. Trimming took off 8 bases at V and 0 bases at J, with 11 bases between the two ends. CDR3 protein: CAIGVASSYNEQFF. CDR3 bases: TGTGCCATCGGAGTAGCGAGCTCCTACAATGAGCAGTTCTTC.

As DNA, the CDR3 is TGTGCCAGCAGCTTAGTAGGGGAAGAGACCCAGTACTTC. It specifies CASSLVGEETQYF. V and J are TRBV11-2 and TRBJ2-5, with D possibly matching TRBD1 (5 bases). Trimming left V 1 base short and J 3 bases short, with 6 bases between. Germline-derived CDR1 and CDR2 are SGHAT and FQNNGV. CDR3 length: 13 residues.

CDR3 sequence: CASSLGNTPNVLTF. The CDR3 region has the DNA TGTGCCAGCAGTTTAGGTAACACACCGAACGTCCTGACTTTC. The chain links TRBV28 to TRBJ2-6; no clear D gene. CDR1 is MDHEN and CDR2 is SYDVKM in the germline V gene. With 2 bases removed from V and 10 bases from J, the gap between germline ends came to 12 bases. This CDR3 spans 14 amino acids.

The rearrangement uses TRBV2 and TRBJ1-1; the D is unclear. This CDR3 is 10 amino acids long. Trimming took 7 bases from V and 11 from J, leaving 11 bases between them. Germline CDR1 SNHLY, CDR2 FYNNEI. CDR3 sequence (DNA): TGTGCCAGCAAAGAGGGAGTGGCTTTCTTT. The encoded protein is CASKEGVAFF.

The V call is TRBV5-1, the J call TRBJ2-3; the D is unclear. The germline gives CDR1 SGHRS, CDR2 YFSETQ. The CDR3 is 14 amino acids. The V end lost 1 base, the J end lost 6 bases, and 12 bases lay between the germline ends. Here the CDR3 reads CASSLRPGRDTQYF. DNA of the CDR3: TGCGCCAGCAGCTTGAGGCCGGGTAGGGATACGCAGTATTTT.